This T cell receptor (beta chain) was documented in a study of naive and memory T cell subsets. The CDR3 is 20 residues long. Four PCR rounds used nested alpha and beta constant region primers plus the SP2 primer. One entry per CDR3 protein results from TCRdb running MiXCR on the 5' RACE reads. This table holds 55,000 to 65,000 distinct CDR3 sequences, 8% found once. A UMI-containing oligonucleotide was joined by 3' ligation to the TCR cDNA template. Unsorted total RNA, about 1 to 1000 ng, was DNase treated before reverse transcription. This clonotype originated in a female donor in good health. V is TRBV21-1 and J is TRBJ2-6; the table calls TRBD1, which could not be checked here. TRBV21-1 is designated a pseudogene. DNA for the CDR3: TGTGCCAGCAGCAAAGCCAGCCCGGGACAGGGGAGGTGTAGGGCCAACGTCCTGACTTTC. It codes for CASSKASPGQGRCRANVLTF.